This T cell receptor beta chain was documented in a study of shared clonotypes between healthy human individuals. Study-wide context: Researchers drew samples from two women and three men aged 18 to 49. For every donor, three CD4 naive, three CD4 memory, two CD8 naive and one CD8 memory plates were used. Study-wide results and limits: Naive CD4 clonotype sharing across several donors was approximately 5.2%.

Worth noting for this clone: The antigen is unknown.

Sequencing was at deep level. Profiling relied on immunoSEQ multiplex PCR, and the TCRdb table lists in-frame clones only, not all of them. The table includes 1.4 million or so clones, approximately 98.5% detected once. Sequencing was done on a sample of naive CD4+ T cells sorted from blood. Subset given: CD45RA+ positively selected. This clonotype was sampled from a man in his thirties or forties in good health.

Written as DNA, the CDR3 is TGTGCCAGCAGAGTAGTAACAGGGGCTGAGACCCAGTACTTC. Amino acid sequence: CASRVVTGAETQYF. The chain employs TRBV2 and TRBJ2-5; 7 positions agree with TRBD1. Germline V CDR1 and CDR2: SNHLY, FYNNEI. J lost 5 bases, V lost 6 bases, and 9 bases had no gene match. The CDR3 spans 14 residues.